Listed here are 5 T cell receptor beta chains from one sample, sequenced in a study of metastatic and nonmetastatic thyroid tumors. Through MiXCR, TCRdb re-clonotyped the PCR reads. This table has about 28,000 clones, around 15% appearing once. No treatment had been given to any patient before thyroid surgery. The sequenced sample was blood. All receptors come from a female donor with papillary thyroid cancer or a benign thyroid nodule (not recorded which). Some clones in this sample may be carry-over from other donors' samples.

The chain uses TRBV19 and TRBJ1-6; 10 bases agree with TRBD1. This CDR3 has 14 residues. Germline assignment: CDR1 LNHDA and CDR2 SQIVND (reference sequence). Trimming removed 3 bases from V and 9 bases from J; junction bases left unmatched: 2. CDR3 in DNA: TGTGCCAGTAGTATCGGGGACAGGGGTTCACCCCTCCACTTT. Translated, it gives CASSIGDRGSPLHF. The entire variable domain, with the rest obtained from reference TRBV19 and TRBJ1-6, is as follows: DGGITQSPKYLFRKEGQNVTLSCEQNLNHDAMYWYRQDPGQGLRLIYYSQIVNDFQKGDIAEGYSVSREKKESFPLTVTSAQKNPTAFYLCASSIGDRGSPLHFGNGTRLTVT.

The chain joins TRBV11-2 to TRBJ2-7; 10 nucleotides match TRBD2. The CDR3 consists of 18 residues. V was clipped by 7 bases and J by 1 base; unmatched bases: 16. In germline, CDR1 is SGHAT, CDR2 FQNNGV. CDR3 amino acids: CASKIVASGGLRSYEQYF. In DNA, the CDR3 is TGTGCCAGCAAAATCGTAGCTAGCGGGGGTCTTCGGTCCTACGAGCAGTACTTC.

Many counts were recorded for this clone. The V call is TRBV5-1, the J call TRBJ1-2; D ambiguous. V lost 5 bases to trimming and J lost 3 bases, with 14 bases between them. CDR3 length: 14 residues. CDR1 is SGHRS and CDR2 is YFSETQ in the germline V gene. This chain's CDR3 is CASRPRVFDYGYTF. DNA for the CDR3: TGCGCCAGCAGACCAAGGGTATTTGACTATGGCTACACCTTC.

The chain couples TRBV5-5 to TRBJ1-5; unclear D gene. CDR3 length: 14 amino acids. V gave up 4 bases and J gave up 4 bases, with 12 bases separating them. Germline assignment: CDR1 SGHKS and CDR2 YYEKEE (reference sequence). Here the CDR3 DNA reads TGTGCCAGCAGCCAGTCCGGAAGAAATCAGCCCCAGCATTTT. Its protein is CASSQSGRNQPQHF.

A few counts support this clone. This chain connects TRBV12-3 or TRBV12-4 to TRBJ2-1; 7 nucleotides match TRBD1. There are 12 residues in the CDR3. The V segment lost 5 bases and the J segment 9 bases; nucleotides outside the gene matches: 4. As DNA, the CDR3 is TGTGCCAGCAGTCACAACAGGGGTGAGCAGTTCTTC. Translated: CASSHNRGEQFF.